Below, 29 T cell receptor beta chains from the same sample are listed, as sequenced in a study of blood T cell dynamics during melanoma immunotherapy. The method was immunoSEQ multiplex PCR; TCRdb's version includes in-frame clones alone and lacks a portion of them. The sample lists 8,000 to 10,000 clones; roughly 90% were seen once. Noted time point: pre-treatment baseline. The specimen comprised blood, sampled from a patient treated with checkpoint blockade. These receptors were collected from a human donor with melanoma.

The chain couples TRBV12-5 to TRBJ2-1, with TRBD2 identical over 11 bases. Germline CDR1 and CDR2: LGHNT and FRNRAP. The CDR3 runs to 15 residues. With V trimmed by 3 bases and J by 3 bases, 1 base remained unmatched. The CDR3 bases are TGTGCTAGTGGTTTTGGGACTAGCGGCTACAATGAGCAGTTCTTC. Translating gives CASGFGTSGYNEQFF.

This clone was counted only a few times. The chain links TRBV9 to TRBJ2-3, with D possibly being TRBD2 (6 bases). The CDR3 is 14 amino acids. Germline CDR1 SGDLS, CDR2 YYNGEE. Trimming pared 0 bases from V and 6 bases from J, leaving 11 bases between. The CDR3 DNA reads as TGTGCCAGCAGCGTAGCGGGAGCTGGTGATACGCAGTATTTT. The encoded protein is CASSVAGAGDTQYF.

The V and J genes are TRBV6-1 and TRBJ1-1, with TRBD1 matching over 8 bases. CDR1 is MNHNS, CDR2 SASEGT, per germline. After removal of 5 bases from V and 0 bases from J, the junction contained 5 bases not matched to a gene. There are 15 residues in the CDR3. Here the CDR3 DNA reads TGTGCCAGCAGTCCCAGGGGGCGTGTGAACACTGAAGCTTTCTTT. Translated, it gives CASSPRGRVNTEAFF.

This rearrangement joins TRBV7-3 to TRBJ2-1, with D perhaps matching TRBD2 (6 bases). Deletions cut 4 bases from V and 1 base from J, with 11 bases between. This CDR3 is built from 15 residues. CDR1 and CDR2 (germline): SGHTA, FQGTGA. The CDR3 sequence is CASSYGRGSYNEQFF. As DNA, the CDR3 is TGTGCCAGCAGCTATGGGCGGGGATCCTACAATGAGCAGTTCTTC.

The rearrangement uses TRBV23-1 and TRBJ2-1, with D possibly being TRBD1 (5 bases). TRBV23-1 belongs to the ORF category, with a function that is uncertain. This CDR3 region has 13 residues. With 11 bases removed from V and 7 bases from J, the gap between germline ends came to 18 bases. CDR3 protein: CAPPHGSGNEQFF. CDR3 nucleotide sequence: TGCGCCCCCCCGCACGGCTCAGGGAATGAGCAGTTCTTC.

This chain links TRBV18 with TRBJ2-2; D uncertain. Germline V gene lookup returns CDR1 KGHSH and CDR2 LQKENI. This CDR3 is built from 14 residues. V was cut by 6 bases and J by 3 bases, with 11 bases left in between. The CDR3 spells CASSFKPDTGELFF. CDR3 DNA sequence: TGTGCCAGCTCCTTCAAGCCGGACACCGGGGAGCTGTTTTTT. The complete variable domain, with remaining parts taken from reference TRBV18 and TRBJ2-2, reads NAGVMQNPRHLVRRRGQEARLRCSPMKGHSHVYWYRQLPEEGLKFMVYLQKENIIDESGMPKERFSAEFPKEGPSILRIQQVVRGDSAAYFCASSFKPDTGELFFGEGSRLTVL.

This chain connects TRBV2 to TRBJ2-2, with D uncertain. The germline V gene encodes CDR1 SNHLY and CDR2 FYNNEI. Trimming shortened V by 4 bases and J by 1 base, and 4 bases separated the two germline ends. The CDR3 covers 13 residues. CDR3 sequence (DNA): TGTGCCAGCAGTGCAGGGAACACCGGGGAGCTGTTTTTT. This sequence encodes CASSAGNTGELFF.

The V gene is TRBV7-9, the J gene TRBJ1-4, with a possible D match to TRBD1 (5 bases). Germline CDR1 SEHNR, CDR2 FQNEAQ (reference sequence). CDR3 length: 15 amino acids. V lost 3 bases and J 8 bases, leaving 16 bases between the germline ends. DNA for the CDR3: TGTGCCAGCAGCTTCCCTACAGGCGGTAGGGAAAAACTGTTTTTT. Translating gives CASSFPTGGREKLFF.

The chain couples TRBV9 to TRBJ2-5; a possible D gene is TRBD1 (7 bases). This CDR3 is built from 16 residues. CDR1 is SGDLS, CDR2 YYNGEE, per germline. The germline V and J ends were trimmed by 0 bases and 0 bases, with 12 bases remaining between them. The CDR3 sequence is CASSVAAGGYQETQYF. The CDR3 bases are TGTGCCAGCAGCGTAGCGGCAGGGGGGTACCAAGAGACCCAGTACTTC.

The V and J genes are TRBV29-1 and TRBJ1-4, with D maybe TRBD1 (6 bases). The CDR3 length is 14 residues. Germline V gives CDR1 SQVTM, CDR2 ANQGSEA. Trimming left V 4 bases short and J 7 bases short, with 16 bases between. CDR3 region: CSVARRGPGEKLFF. The CDR3 nucleotides read TGCAGCGTTGCCCGACGGGGGCCGGGTGAAAAACTGTTTTTT.

This chain connects TRBV5-1 to TRBJ2-1; 7 nucleotides align to TRBD2. V gave up 0 bases and J gave up 4 bases; unmatched junction bases: 7. Germline assignment: CDR1 SGHRS and CDR2 YFSETQ. This CDR3 region has 16 residues. CDR3: CASSLAGTAGYNEQFF. The CDR3 DNA is TGCGCCAGCAGCTTGGCCGGCACAGCGGGGTACAATGAGCAGTTCTTC.

The V call is TRBV7-3, the J call TRBJ2-3; D gene unclear. The V end was cut by 5 bases, the J end by 4 bases, with 10 bases between. Germline CDR1 reads SGHTA; CDR2 reads FQGTGA. This CDR3 contains 13 residues. The CDR3 nucleotides are TGTGCCAGCAGCCCGAGTTGGTCAGATACGCAGTATTTT. Protein product: CASSPSWSDTQYF.

The chain carries TRBV7-9 and TRBJ1-3; D ambiguous. The CDR3 has 14 amino acids. Trimming left V 5 bases short and J 0 bases short, with 8 bases between. Germline V gene data show CDR1 as SEHNR and CDR2 as FQNEAQ (reference sequence). This chain's CDR3 is CASSPVHSGNTIYF. The CDR3 DNA reads as TGTGCCAGCAGCCCCGTACACTCTGGAAACACCATATATTTT.

This rearrangement joins TRBV19 to TRBJ2-7; the match to TRBD1 covers 8 bases. With V trimmed by 5 bases and J by 5 bases, 8 bases remained unmatched. CDR3 length: 14 amino acids. Germline V gives CDR1 LNHDA, CDR2 SQIVND (reference sequence). The CDR3 sequence: CASSAGQGWDEQYF. In DNA, the CDR3 is TGTGCCAGTAGTGCCGGACAGGGATGGGACGAGCAGTACTTC.

CDR3 in DNA: TGTGCCAGCAGCTTCCGACAGGGCCAGGGGGATACGCAGTATTTT. The encoded protein is CASSFRQGQGDTQYF. The rearrangement links TRBV11-2 to TRBJ2-3, with 7 bases matching TRBD1. Unmatched junction bases numbered 9, after V lost 3 bases and J lost 6 bases. This CDR3 region has 15 residues. Germline CDR1 is SGHAT and CDR2 is FQNNGV.

The chain has TRBV9 and TRBJ1-3; D gene unclear. The CDR3 totals 17 residues. V lost 0 bases and J lost 0, with 13 bases in between. Germline V lookup: CDR1 SGDLS, CDR2 YYNGEE. The CDR3 loop reads CASSVASGGISGNTIYF. The DNA for the CDR3 is TGTGCCAGCAGCGTAGCTTCGGGCGGAATCTCTGGAAACACCATATATTTT.

The rearrangement uses TRBV19 and TRBJ2-7; D uncertain. V was trimmed by 2 bases and J by 3 bases, leaving 14 bases between them. Germline V gives CDR1 LNHDA, CDR2 SQIVND (reference sequence). This CDR3 spans 15 amino acids. CDR3 amino acids: CASSIRPRSGYEQYF. CDR3 bases: TGTGCCAGTAGTATAAGACCCCGGTCGGGCTACGAGCAGTACTTC.

The chain couples TRBV11-2 to TRBJ2-7; D is unclear. CDR1 is SGHAT, CDR2 FQNNGV, per germline. V dropped 1 base and J dropped 3 bases, with 10 bases sitting between them. The CDR3 loop spans 14 amino acids. The CDR3 loop is CASSLGEVLYEQYF. CDR3 DNA: TGTGCCAGCAGCTTAGGTGAGGTCCTCTACGAGCAGTACTTC.

The chain employs TRBV27 and TRBJ2-7; D possibly corresponds to TRBD2 (8 bases). Trimming shortened V by 2 bases and J by 6 bases, and 14 bases separated the two germline ends. Germline V gene lookup returns CDR1 MNHEY and CDR2 SMNVEV (reference sequence). The CDR3 has 14 amino acids. The CDR3 nucleotides are TGTGCCAGCAGTTTAGGGACTAGGGGGCTCGAGCAGTACTTC. Amino acid sequence: CASSLGTRGLEQYF.

The chain joins TRBV11-1 to TRBJ2-3, with TRBD2 as a possible D gene (6 bases). The CDR3 loop spans 15 amino acids. In germline, CDR1 is SGHAT, CDR2 FQDESV (reference sequence). The V end lost 5 bases, the J end lost 1 base, and 13 bases lay between the germline ends. The CDR3 reads CASSPWTGGTDTQYF. CDR3 DNA sequence: TGTGCCAGCAGCCCCTGGACGGGAGGCACAGATACGCAGTATTTT.

V gene TRBV5-1 combines with J gene TRBJ2-5; TRBD1 is a possible D gene (6 bases). Per germline, CDR1 SGHRS and CDR2 YFSETQ. V was trimmed by 4 bases and J by 0 bases, leaving 19 bases between them. The CDR3 contains 17 residues. CDR3 region: CASSPDPRGPYQETQYF. As DNA, the CDR3 is TGCGCCAGCAGCCCGGACCCCAGGGGCCCGTACCAAGAGACCCAGTACTTC.

In its sample, this clone was seen a few times. The DNA for the CDR3 is TGCGCCAGCAGCTTGGTCCCGCCCTACGAGCAGTACTTC. Protein sequence: CASSLVPPYEQYF. V usage is TRBV5-1 and J usage is TRBJ2-7, with D unclear. V was pared by 0 bases and J by 2 bases, with 6 bases between. Germline V gene sequence: CDR1 SGHRS, CDR2 YFSETQ. CDR3 length: 13 amino acids.

This sequence joins TRBV19 and TRBJ1-2; D is undetermined. Trimming removed 6 bases from V and 2 bases from J, with 13 bases in between. CDR1 and CDR2 from the germline V gene are LNHDA and SQIVND (reference sequence). The length of the CDR3 is 14 residues. The CDR3 coding sequence is TGTGCCAGTAGACGCCGGGAGTCCAACTATGGCTACACCTTC. Its protein product is CASRRRESNYGYTF.

CDR3 residues: CASSLTGTVNTEAFF. The CDR3 nucleotides read TGCGCCAGCAGCTTGACCGGGACAGTGAACACTGAAGCTTTCTTT. The V call is TRBV5-1, the J call TRBJ1-1; 7 nucleotides line up with TRBD1. CDR1 is SGHRS and CDR2 is YFSETQ in the germline V gene. The CDR3 is 15 amino acids. Trimming at V came to 1 base and at J to 0 bases, leaving 3 bases not matched to a gene.

The V and J genes are TRBV27 and TRBJ2-1; TRBD2 is a possible D gene (5 bases). The germline V gene has CDR1 MNHEY and CDR2 SMNVEV (reference sequence). The CDR3 consists of 14 residues. Trimming shortened V by 7 bases and J by 8 bases, and 18 bases separated the two germline ends. CDR3 nucleotide sequence: TGTGCCAGCACCCCAACTAGTACTGTGGATGAGCAGTTCTTC. Amino acid sequence: CASTPTSTVDEQFF.

V gene TRBV6-8 combines with J gene TRBJ2-3, with 8 bases identical to TRBD1. CDR1 MNHGY and CDR2 SAAAGT come from the germline V gene. V lost 4 bases and J lost 2; bases outside the gene matches: 5. The CDR3 extends over 15 amino acids. The DNA of the CDR3 is TGTGCCAGCAGTTCCTGGACAGGGTCCACAGATACGCAGTATTTT. Residues: CASSSWTGSTDTQYF.

The genes are TRBV4-1 and TRBJ2-7, with TRBD1 matching 9 bases. The CDR3 contains 15 residues. The ends lost 5 bases at V and 3 bases at J; junction bases unmatched: 8. CDR1 is MGHRA, CDR2 YSYEKL, per germline. CDR3 DNA sequence: TGCGCCAGCAGCGAAGGGGAGACAGGGGGCTACGAGCAGTACTTC. Translation gives CASSEGETGGYEQYF.

The chain links TRBV6-5 to TRBJ2-7; 9 bases map to TRBD1. J lost 4 bases, V lost 6 bases, and 10 bases had no gene match. The germline V gene has CDR1 MNHEY and CDR2 SVGAGI. The CDR3 runs 15 residues. The CDR3: CASRSRGTGLYEQYF. In DNA form, the CDR3 reads TGTGCCAGCAGATCCCGGGGGACAGGGCTATACGAGCAGTACTTC.

V and J are TRBV5-6 and TRBJ2-7, with TRBD1 identical over 7 bases. Germline V gives CDR1 SGHDT, CDR2 YYEEEE. V lost 0 bases, J lost 0 bases, and 3 bases stayed unmatched. The CDR3 spans 15 residues. In nucleotides, the CDR3 is TGTGCCAGCAGCTTGGGGGACAGCAGCTCCTACGAGCAGTACTTC. It translates to CASSLGDSSSYEQYF.